Shown below are 24 T cell receptor beta chains from a single sample sequenced in a study of T cell repertoires in cytomegalovirus infection. TCRdb used MiXCR to reprocess the reads, holding one entry per CDR3 protein. The table has approximately 140,000 distinct CDR3 sequences, almost 9% seen once. Sequencing was performed on PBMCs. Every receptor here comes from a human donor in good health (CMV status not recorded). Some clones in this sample may be carry-over from other donors' samples.

This clonotype was recorded many times. This CDR3 reads CASSSVRGNQPQHF. CDR3 DNA: TGTGCCAGCAGCTCCGTCCGGGGCAATCAGCCCCAGCATTTT. This chain joins TRBV7-8 and TRBJ1-5; unclear D gene. Trimming removed 4 bases at V and 2 bases at J, with 9 bases between. CDR1 and CDR2 from the germline V gene are SGHVS and FQNEAQ. This CDR3 spans 14 amino acids.

This clonotype was seen a few times. This sequence joins TRBV5-1 and TRBJ1-2; 8 nucleotides align to TRBD1. Unmatched junction bases numbered 5, after V lost 0 bases and J lost 7 bases. Per germline, CDR1 SGHRS and CDR2 YFSETQ. This CDR3 is 14 amino acids long. The DNA of the CDR3 is TGCGCCAGCAGCTTGGAGTCAGGGGGCCGTGGCTACACCTTC. Amino acid sequence: CASSLESGGRGYTF.

At least ten counts were recorded for this clonotype. The chain links TRBV29-1 to TRBJ1-2; D is unresolved. CDR1 and CDR2 from the germline V gene are SQVTM and ANQGSEA. This CDR3 contains 15 residues. Trimming stripped 6 bases from V and 4 bases from J, with 21 bases between. The CDR3 DNA sequence: TGCAGCGTCTTCCAACCACTTCAGCTGACCTATGGCTACACCTTC. Translating it yields CSVFQPLQLTYGYTF.

This clonotype has ten or more counts. The gene calls are TRBV6-2 or TRBV6-3 and TRBJ2-2; D remains unclear. This CDR3 region has 14 residues. Trimming shortened V by 0 bases and J by 2 bases, and 4 bases separated the two germline ends. Looked up from germline, CDR1 is MNHEY and CDR2 is SVGEGT. CDR3 amino acids: CASSYSQNTGELFF. In DNA form, the CDR3 reads TGTGCCAGCAGTTACTCCCAAAACACCGGGGAGCTGTTTTTT.

This clonotype was detected ten times or more. The J gene is TRBJ1-1, the V gene TRBV7-2; D uncertain. Germline V gives CDR1 SGHTA, CDR2 FQGNSA. This CDR3 has 16 amino acids. Trimming shortened V by 5 bases and J by 2 bases, and 18 bases separated the two germline ends. CDR3 region: CASSPREVRDNTEAFF. Written as DNA, the CDR3 is TGTGCCAGCAGCCCAAGGGAAGTTCGCGATAACACTGAAGCTTTCTTT. Using reference TRBV7-2 and TRBJ1-1 for the parts outside the CDR3, the full variable domain is GAGVSQSPSNKVTEKGKDVELRCDPISGHTALYWYRQSLGQGLEFLIYFQGNSAPDKSGLPSDRFSAERTGGSVSTLTIQRTQQEDSAVYLCASSPREVRDNTEAFFGQGTRLTVV.

This clonotype has a count of ten or more. The V and J genes are TRBV28 and TRBJ2-2; D uncertain. Trimming left V 3 bases short and J 4 bases short, with 9 bases between. The CDR3 is 14 residues long. CDR1 is MDHEN and CDR2 is SYDVKM in the germline V gene. In nucleotides, the CDR3 is TGTGCCAGCAGTTTCCGGGCCGGCACCGGGGAGCTGTTTTTT. Translating it yields CASSFRAGTGELFF.

This clonotype was seen ten or more times. The J gene is TRBJ2-5, the V gene TRBV24-1; D is perhaps TRBD2 (7 bases). The V gene's germline CDR1 is KGHDR and CDR2 SFDVKD. The V and J ends lost 5 bases and 4 bases respectively, with 13 bases between them. This CDR3 spans 14 amino acids. The CDR3 nucleotides are TGTGCCACCAGTGCCCCGGGGGGCGGAGAGACCCAGTACTTC. Translated, it gives CATSAPGGGETQYF.

This clonotype was seen ten or more times. The chain recombines TRBV25-1 with TRBJ2-1; perhaps TRBD1 as D (6 bases). CDR3 length: 14 residues. Trimming removed 4 bases from V and 4 bases from J, with 11 bases in between. In germline, CDR1 is MGHDK, CDR2 SYGVNS. The CDR3 nucleotides are TGTGCCAGCAGTGTGGGACACAAATACAATGAGCAGTTCTTC. It yields the protein CASSVGHKYNEQFF.

The rearrangement joins TRBV12-3 or TRBV12-4 to TRBJ1-1; no firm D call. The CDR3 is 15 amino acids. Deletions cut 5 bases from V and 3 bases from J, with 16 bases between. Here the CDR3 reads CASSKDTFRDTEAFF. CDR3 DNA sequence: TGTGCCAGCAGTAAAGACACTTTCCGAGACACTGAAGCTTTCTTT.

This clonotype came up many times. The CDR3 loop is CSARLTSGGRGEQFF. In DNA form, the CDR3 reads TGCAGTGCTAGACTAACTAGCGGGGGGCGCGGGGAGCAGTTCTTC. The chain joins TRBV20-1 to TRBJ2-1; 12 nucleotides agree with TRBD2. Losses at the gene ends were 2 bases for V and 10 bases for J; bases not matched to a gene: 9. In germline, CDR1 is DFQATT, CDR2 SNEGSKA (reference sequence). This CDR3 has 15 amino acids.

This clonotype was found many times. J is TRBJ1-1 and V is TRBV11-2; TRBD1 might be the D (5 bases). Germline V lookup: CDR1 SGHAT, CDR2 FQNNGV. The CDR3 has 14 amino acids. Trimming removed 5 bases from V and 0 bases from J, with 10 bases in between. The CDR3 sequence: CASSPQGLNTEAFF. The CDR3 DNA reads TGTGCCAGCAGCCCGCAGGGCTTGAACACTGAAGCTTTCTTT.

This clonotype came up a few times. For the CDR3, the DNA is TGCAGCGTTGTCGCGGGACAGGGCAGAAACACCATATATTTT. This sequence encodes CSVVAGQGRNTIYF. V and J are TRBV29-1 and TRBJ1-3; 9 positions match TRBD1. Per the germline V gene, CDR1 is SQVTM and CDR2 is ANQGSEA. The length of the CDR3 is 14 residues. V lost 4 bases to trimming and J lost 5 bases; unmatched junction nucleotides: 6.

In this sample, this clonotype turned up many times. The gene calls are TRBV28 and TRBJ1-2; TRBD1 might be the D (6 bases). The CDR3 extends over 15 amino acids. The V end was cut by 3 bases, the J end by 6 bases, with 17 bases between. Germline V gives CDR1 MDHEN, CDR2 SYDVKM. CDR3 residues: CASSFLARDKNGYTF. The DNA of the CDR3 is TGTGCCAGCAGTTTTCTAGCCAGGGACAAGAATGGCTACACCTTC.

The table lists this clonotype with many counts. The V gene is TRBV7-2, the J gene TRBJ1-4; D is uncertain. The V and J ends lost 1 base and 7 bases respectively, with 16 bases between them. The germline CDR1 and CDR2 sequences are SGHTA and FQGNSA. This CDR3 spans 16 amino acids. For the CDR3, the DNA is TGTGCCAGCAGCTTAGTCGGACCACCAAATGGTGAAAAACTGTTTTTT. This gives the protein CASSLVGPPNGEKLFF.

This clonotype was counted ten times or more. This sequence joins TRBV7-2 and TRBJ2-7, with no clear D. Germline loops: CDR1 SGHTA, CDR2 FQGNSA. The CDR3 consists of 11 residues. Trimming cost V 5 bases and J 4 bases, with 6 bases left between them. The CDR3, as DNA: TGTGCCAGCAGCCCTGGATACGAGCAGTACTTC. Translating gives CASSPGYEQYF. Full variable domain (outside the CDR3, taken from reference TRBV7-2 and TRBJ2-7): GAGVSQSPSNKVTEKGKDVELRCDPISGHTALYWYRQSLGQGLEFLIYFQGNSAPDKSGLPSDRFSAERTGGSVSTLTIQRTQQEDSAVYLCASSPGYEQYFGPGTRLTVT.

This clonotype has a count of ten or more. The chain uses TRBV12-3 or TRBV12-4 and TRBJ2-7; D is possibly TRBD1 (6 bases). With 5 bases removed from V and 6 bases from J, the gap between germline ends came to 14 bases. The CDR3 has 13 amino acids. The CDR3 protein is CASSLGAPGEQYF. In nucleotides, the CDR3 is TGTGCCAGCAGTCTGGGGGCCCCCGGCGAGCAGTACTTC.

The chain uses TRBV28 and TRBJ1-3; 9 nucleotides align to TRBD1. CDR1 and CDR2 (germline): MDHEN, SYDVKM. J was trimmed by 0 bases and V by 6 bases; bases with no gene match: 12. The CDR3 contains 18 residues. DNA for the CDR3: TGTGCCAGCAGCAAGACAGGGGGTACCTCTCTCTCTGGAAACACCATATATTTT. Its protein is CASSKTGGTSLSGNTIYF.

This clonotype was counted ten times or more. The chain has TRBV28 and TRBJ2-6, with D maybe TRBD2 (6 bases). Per germline, CDR1 MDHEN and CDR2 SYDVKM. The CDR3 length is 15 residues. V lost 2 bases to trimming and J lost 4 bases, with 9 bases between them. CDR3 amino acids: CASSLGGPGANVLTF. The CDR3 DNA reads TGTGCCAGCAGTTTAGGAGGGCCAGGGGCCAACGTCCTGACTTTC.

Only a few counts were recorded for this clonotype. This sequence joins TRBV5-1 and TRBJ1-6; no clear D. V was pared by 0 bases and J by 9 bases, with 7 bases between. Germline CDR1 SGHRS, CDR2 YFSETQ. The CDR3 spans 13 residues. The CDR3 DNA is TGCGCCAGCAGCTTGGGAGGAAGTTCACCCCTCCACTTT. Protein sequence: CASSLGGSSPLHF.

At least ten counts were recorded for this clonotype. This chain connects TRBV7-2 to TRBJ1-1; no definite D call. Trimming took 2 bases from V and 0 from J, leaving 7 bases between them. This CDR3 region has 14 residues. Germline loops: CDR1 SGHTA, CDR2 FQGNSA. CDR3 bases: TGTGCCAGCAGCTTATCGGTGCTGAACACTGAAGCTTTCTTT. It codes for CASSLSVLNTEAFF.

In this sample, this clonotype turned up many times. The chain uses TRBV7-2 and TRBJ2-1; D is possibly TRBD2 (6 bases). Trimming pared 3 bases from V and 7 bases from J, leaving 16 bases between. In germline, CDR1 is SGHTA, CDR2 FQGNSA. The CDR3 is made up of 15 amino acids. For the CDR3, the DNA is TGTGCCAGCAGCTTTGAAGGCGGGGTGATTAATGAGCAGTTCTTC. Amino acid sequence: CASSFEGGVINEQFF.

The chain is built from TRBV19 and TRBJ2-1, with 8 nucleotides matching TRBD1. CDR1 is LNHDA and CDR2 is SQIVND in the germline V gene (reference sequence). The CDR3 sequence is 13 residues long. Losses at the gene ends were 3 bases for V and 8 bases for J; bases not matched to a gene: 3. CDR3 coding DNA: TGTGCCAGTAGTATTCAGGGGGCGGATGAGCAGTTCTTC. Protein sequence: CASSIQGADEQFF.

Details on this clonotype: This may stem from a read error, because a much larger clone lies one nucleotide away. This chain joins TRBV7-6 and TRBJ2-7; D remains ambiguous. The CDR3 length is 12 residues. Germline V gene data show CDR1 as SGHVS and CDR2 as FNYEAQ. The CDR3 DNA follows: TGTGCCAGCAGCCGTGGTGGCTACGAGCAGTGCTTC. The encoded protein is CASSRGGYEQCF.

In its sample, this clonotype was seen many times. This chain connects TRBV2 to TRBJ2-1, with TRBD2 matching 7 bases. Trimming took 4 bases from V and 9 from J; bases not matched to a gene: 0. The length of the CDR3 is 11 residues. From germline, CDR1 is SNHLY and CDR2 FYNNEI. Here the CDR3 DNA reads TGTGCCAGCAGTGGGGAGGGTGAGCAGTTCTTC. It specifies CASSGEGEQFF.